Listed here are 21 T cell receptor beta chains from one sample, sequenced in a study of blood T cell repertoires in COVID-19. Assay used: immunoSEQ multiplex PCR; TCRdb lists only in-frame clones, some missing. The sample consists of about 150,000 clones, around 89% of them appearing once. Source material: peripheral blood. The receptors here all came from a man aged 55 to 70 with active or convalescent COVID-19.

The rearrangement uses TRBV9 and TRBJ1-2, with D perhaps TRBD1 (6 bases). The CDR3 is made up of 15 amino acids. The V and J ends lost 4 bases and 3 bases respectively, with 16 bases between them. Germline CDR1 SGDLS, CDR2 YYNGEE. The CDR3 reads CASSPGADRHYGYTF. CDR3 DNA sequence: TGTGCCAGCAGCCCAGGGGCGGACCGTCACTATGGCTACACCTTC.

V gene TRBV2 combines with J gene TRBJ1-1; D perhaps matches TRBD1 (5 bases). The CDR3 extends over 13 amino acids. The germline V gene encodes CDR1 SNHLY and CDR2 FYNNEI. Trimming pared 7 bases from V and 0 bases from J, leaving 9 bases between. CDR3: CASKYRLNTEAFF. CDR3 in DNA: TGTGCCAGCAAGTACAGGTTGAACACTGAAGCTTTCTTT.

The CDR3, as DNA: TGTGCCAGTAGTATAGACGACAGGGGGCATACTGAAGCTTTCTTT. It yields the protein CASSIDDRGHTEAFF. The rearrangement uses TRBV19 and TRBJ1-1; TRBD1 aligns across 10 bases. Trimming at V came to 0 bases and at J to 5 bases, leaving 3 bases not matched to a gene. The CDR3 length is 15 residues. Germline V gene lookup returns CDR1 LNHDA and CDR2 SQIVND (reference sequence).

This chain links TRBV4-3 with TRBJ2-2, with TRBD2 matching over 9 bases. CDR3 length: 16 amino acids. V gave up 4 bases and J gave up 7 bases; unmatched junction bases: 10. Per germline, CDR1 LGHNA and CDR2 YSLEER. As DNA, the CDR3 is TGCGCCAGCAGCCGCGTAGCGGGGGCGGGGAGCGGGGAGCTGTTTTTT. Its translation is CASSRVAGAGSGELFF.

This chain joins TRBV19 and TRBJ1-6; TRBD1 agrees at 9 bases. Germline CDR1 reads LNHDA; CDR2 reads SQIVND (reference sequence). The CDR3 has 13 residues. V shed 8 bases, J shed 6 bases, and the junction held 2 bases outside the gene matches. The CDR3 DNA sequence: TGTGCCAGTGGACAGGGGTCTAATTCACCCCTCCACTTT. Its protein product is CASGQGSNSPLHF. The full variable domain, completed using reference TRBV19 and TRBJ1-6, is DGGITQSPKYLFRKEGQNVTLSCEQNLNHDAMYWYRQDPGQGLRLIYYSQIVNDFQKGDIAEGYSVSREKKESFPLTVTSAQKNPTAFYLCASGQGSNSPLHFGNGTRLTVT.

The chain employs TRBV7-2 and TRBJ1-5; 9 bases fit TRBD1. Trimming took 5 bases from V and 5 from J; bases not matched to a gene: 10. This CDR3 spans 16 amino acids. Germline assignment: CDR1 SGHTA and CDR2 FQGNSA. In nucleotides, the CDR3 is TGTGCCAGCAGCCACTTTACAGGGGGCCAGGATCAGCCCCAGCATTTT. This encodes CASSHFTGGQDQPQHF.

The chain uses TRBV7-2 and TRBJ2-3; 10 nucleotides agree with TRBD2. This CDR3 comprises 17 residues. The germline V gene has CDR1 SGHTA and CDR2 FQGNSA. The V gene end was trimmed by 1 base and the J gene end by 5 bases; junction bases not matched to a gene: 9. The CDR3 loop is CASSLGLAGGVGDTQYF. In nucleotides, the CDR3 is TGTGCCAGCAGCTTAGGATTAGCGGGGGGCGTGGGAGATACGCAGTATTTT.

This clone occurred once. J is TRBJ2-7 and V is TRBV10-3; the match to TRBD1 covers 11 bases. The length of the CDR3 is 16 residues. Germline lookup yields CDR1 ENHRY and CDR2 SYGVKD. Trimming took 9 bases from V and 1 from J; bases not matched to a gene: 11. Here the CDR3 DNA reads TGTGCCATAGCCCGGACAGGGGGCTCTTTTTCCTACGAGCAGTACTTC. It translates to CAIARTGGSFSYEQYF.

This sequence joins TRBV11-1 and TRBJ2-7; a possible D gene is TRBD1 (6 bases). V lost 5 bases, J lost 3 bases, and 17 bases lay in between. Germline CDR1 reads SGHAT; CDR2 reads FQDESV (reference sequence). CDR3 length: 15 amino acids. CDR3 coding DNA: TGTGCCAGCAGCCACCGCTGGGGGCTAAGCTACGAGCAGTACTTC. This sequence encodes CASSHRWGLSYEQYF.

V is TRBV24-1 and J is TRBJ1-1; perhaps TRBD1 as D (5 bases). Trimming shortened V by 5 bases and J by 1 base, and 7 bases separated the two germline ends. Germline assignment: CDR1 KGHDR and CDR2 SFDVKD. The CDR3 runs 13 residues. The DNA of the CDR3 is TGTGCCACCAGTGCCAGGGAGAACACTGAAGCTTTCTTT. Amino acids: CATSARENTEAFF.

As DNA, the CDR3 is TGTGCCAGCAGCCTAAGCGGGGCGGCACGCGAGCAGTACTTC. Its protein product is CASSLSGAAREQYF. The chain joins TRBV7-9 to TRBJ2-7; 7 bases line up with TRBD2. Germline V lookup: CDR1 SEHNR, CDR2 FQNEAQ (reference sequence). V shed 5 bases and J 6 bases; nucleotides not matched to a gene: 10. The CDR3 spans 14 residues. Full variable domain (rest looked up from reference TRBV7-9 and TRBJ2-7): DTGVSQNPRHKITKRGQNVTFRCDPISEHNRLYWYRQTLGQGPEFLTYFQNEAQLEKSRLLSDRFSAERPKGSFSTLEIQRTEQGDSAMYLCASSLSGAAREQYFGPGTRLTVT.

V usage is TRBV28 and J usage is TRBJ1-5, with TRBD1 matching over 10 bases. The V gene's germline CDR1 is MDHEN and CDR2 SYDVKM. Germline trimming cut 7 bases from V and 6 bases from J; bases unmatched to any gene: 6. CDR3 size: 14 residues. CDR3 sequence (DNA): TGTGCCAGCACCGGACAGGGGGGAAGTCAGCCCCAGCATTTT. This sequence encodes CASTGQGGSQPQHF.

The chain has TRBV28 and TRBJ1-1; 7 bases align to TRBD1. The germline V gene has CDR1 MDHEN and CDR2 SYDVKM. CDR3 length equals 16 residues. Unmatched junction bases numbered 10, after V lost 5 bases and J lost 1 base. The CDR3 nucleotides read TGTGCCAGCAGTCCCCACCCCGGGACAGCGAACACTGAAGCTTTCTTT. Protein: CASSPHPGTANTEAFF.

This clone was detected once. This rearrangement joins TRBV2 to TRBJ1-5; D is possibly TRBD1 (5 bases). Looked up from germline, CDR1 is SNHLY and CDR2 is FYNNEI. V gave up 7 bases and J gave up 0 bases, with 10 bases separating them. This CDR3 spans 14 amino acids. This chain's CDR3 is CASKTDYSNQPQHF. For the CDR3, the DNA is TGTGCCAGCAAGACAGATTATAGCAATCAGCCCCAGCATTTT.

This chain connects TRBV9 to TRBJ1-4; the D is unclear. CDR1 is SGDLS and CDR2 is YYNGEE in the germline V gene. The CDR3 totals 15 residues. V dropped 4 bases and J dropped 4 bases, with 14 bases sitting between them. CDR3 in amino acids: CASSPGVAGNEKLFF. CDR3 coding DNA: TGTGCCAGCAGCCCCGGGGTGGCGGGTAATGAAAAACTGTTTTTT.

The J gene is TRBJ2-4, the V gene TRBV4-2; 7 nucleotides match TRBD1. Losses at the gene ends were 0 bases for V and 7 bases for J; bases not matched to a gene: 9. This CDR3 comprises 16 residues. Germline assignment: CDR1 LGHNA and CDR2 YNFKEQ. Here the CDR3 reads CASSQEERGPKNIQYF. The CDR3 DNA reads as TGTGCCAGCAGCCAAGAAGAGAGGGGGCCGAAGAACATTCAGTACTTC.

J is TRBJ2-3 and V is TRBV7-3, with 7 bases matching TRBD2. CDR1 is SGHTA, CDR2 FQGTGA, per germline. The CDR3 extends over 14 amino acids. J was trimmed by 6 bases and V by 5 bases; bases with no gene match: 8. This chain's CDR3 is CASSATSPGDTQYF. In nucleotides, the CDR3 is TGTGCCAGCAGCGCGACTAGCCCGGGGGATACGCAGTATTTT. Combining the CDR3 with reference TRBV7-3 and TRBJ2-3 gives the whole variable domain GAGVSQTPSNKVTEKGKYVELRCDPISGHTALYWYRQSLGQGPEFLIYFQGTGAADDSGLPNDRFFAVRPEGSVSTLKIQRTERGDSAVYLCASSATSPGDTQYFGPGTRLTVL.

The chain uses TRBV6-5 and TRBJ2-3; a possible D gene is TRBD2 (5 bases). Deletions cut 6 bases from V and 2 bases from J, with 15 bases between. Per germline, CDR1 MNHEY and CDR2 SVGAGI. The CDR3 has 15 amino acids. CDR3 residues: CASSPLAGYTDTQYF. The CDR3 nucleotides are TGTGCCAGCAGCCCCCTCGCGGGCTACACAGATACGCAGTATTTT.

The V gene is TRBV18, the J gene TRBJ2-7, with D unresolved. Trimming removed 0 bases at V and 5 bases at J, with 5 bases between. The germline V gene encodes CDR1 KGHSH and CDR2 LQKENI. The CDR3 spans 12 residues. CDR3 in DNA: TGTGCCAGCTCACCACCGAGCGACGAGCAGTACTTC. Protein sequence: CASSPPSDEQYF.

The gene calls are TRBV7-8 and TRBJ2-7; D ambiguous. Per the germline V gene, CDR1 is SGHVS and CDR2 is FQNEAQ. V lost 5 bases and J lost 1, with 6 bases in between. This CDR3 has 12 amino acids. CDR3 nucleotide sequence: TGTGCCAGCAGCCCGACATCCTACGAGCAGTACTTC. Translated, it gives CASSPTSYEQYF.

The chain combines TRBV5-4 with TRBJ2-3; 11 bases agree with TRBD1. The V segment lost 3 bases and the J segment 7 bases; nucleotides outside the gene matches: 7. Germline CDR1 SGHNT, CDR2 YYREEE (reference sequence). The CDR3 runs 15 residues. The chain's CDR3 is CASSYRGTGGNTQYF. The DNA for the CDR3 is TGTGCCAGCAGCTACCGAGGGACAGGGGGAAATACGCAGTATTTT.